The table lists the clone carrying this T cell receptor beta chain with many counts. Antigen specificity is unknown. Clinical symptoms, serum thyroxine and TRAb, thyroid ultrasound and orbital computed tomography were used for the diagnoses. CDR1 and CDR2 (germline): SGHRS, YFSETQ. Trimming took off 0 bases at V and 7 bases at J, with 14 bases between the two ends. The CDR3 is 14 residues long. This sample is part of a study of T cells in Graves' hyperthyroidism and ophthalmopathy. Study-level results: Among thyroid clonotypes expanded above 0.001, most also appeared in blood.

Researchers took RNA transcripts and amplified the TCR beta CDR3 regions from them. HTBI primers were the set used in a first-round RT-PCR of the TCR CDR3. MiXCR was run by TCRdb on the multiplex PCR reads, yielding one entry per CDR3 protein. The sample records 500,000 to 600,000 distinct CDR3 sequences, more than 45% being singletons. J is TRBJ2-7 and V is TRBV5-1, with D hard to call. Sample: peripheral blood or thyroid tissue (not recorded which). This TCR came from a woman in her late teens or twenties with Graves' hyperthyroidism. CDR3 DNA: TGCGCCAGCAGCTTGGACACGGGCTTCCCTGAGCAGTACTTC. Translated, it gives CASSLDTGFPEQYF.